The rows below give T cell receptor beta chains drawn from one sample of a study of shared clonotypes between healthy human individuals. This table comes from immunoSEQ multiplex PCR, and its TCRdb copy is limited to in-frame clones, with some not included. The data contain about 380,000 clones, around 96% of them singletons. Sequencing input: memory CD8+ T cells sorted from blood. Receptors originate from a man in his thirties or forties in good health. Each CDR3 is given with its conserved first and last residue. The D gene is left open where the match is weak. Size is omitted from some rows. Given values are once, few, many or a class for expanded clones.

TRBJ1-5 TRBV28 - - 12 CASRGAGQPQHF TGTGCCAGCAGGGGGGCCGGGCAGCCCCAGCATTTT
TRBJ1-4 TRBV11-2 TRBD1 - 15 CASSLGQGSAEKLFF TGTGCCAGCAGCTTAGGACAGGGTTCTGCTGAAAAACTGTTTTTT
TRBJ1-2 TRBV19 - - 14 CASSDYRANYGYTF TGTGCCAGTAGTGACTACAGGGCAAACTATGGCTACACCTTC
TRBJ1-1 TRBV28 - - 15 CASSLWTPTGALAFF TGTGCCAGCAGTTTATGGACCCCGACGGGGGCTTTAGCTTTCTTT
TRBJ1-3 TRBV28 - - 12 CASSFGGNTIYF TGTGCCAGCAGTTTTGGCGGAAACACCATATATTTT
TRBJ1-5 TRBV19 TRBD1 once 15 CASSPGTVNNQPQHF TGTGCCAGTAGCCCCGGGACAGTCAATAATCAGCCCCAGCATTTT
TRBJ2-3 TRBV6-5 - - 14 CASSYSPSTLGQYF TGTGCCAGCAGTTACTCCCCCAGCACATTGGGGCAGTATTTT
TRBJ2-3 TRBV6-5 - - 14 CASSYQQGTDTQYF TGTGCCAGCAGTTACCAACAGGGCACAGATACGCAGTATTTT
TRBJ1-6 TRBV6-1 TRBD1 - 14 CASRETGGGSPLHF TGTGCCAGCAGAGAGACAGGGGGAGGGTCACCCCTCCACTTT
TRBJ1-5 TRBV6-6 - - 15 CASSYGITDNQPQHF TGTGCCAGCAGTTACGGGATCACTGACAATCAGCCCCAGCATTTT
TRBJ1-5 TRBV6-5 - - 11 CASSNNQPQHF TGTGCCAGCAGTAACAATCAGCCCCAGCATTTT
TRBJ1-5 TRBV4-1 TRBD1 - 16 CASSHGQGPSNQPQHF TGCGCCAGCAGCCATGGACAGGGACCTAGCAATCAGCCCCAGCATTTT
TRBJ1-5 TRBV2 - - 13 CASSESGGQPQHF TGTGCCAGCAGTGAATCGGGGGGACAGCCCCAGCATTTT
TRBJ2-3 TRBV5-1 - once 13 CASRQLGTDTQYF TGCGCCAGCAGACAGTTGGGCACAGATACGCAGTATTTT
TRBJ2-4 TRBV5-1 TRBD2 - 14 CASSFPGRGDIQYF TGCGCCAGCAGCTTTCCGGGCCGGGGGGACATTCAGTACTTC
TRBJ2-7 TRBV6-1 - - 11 CASNWGYEQYF TGTGCCAGCAATTGGGGCTACGAGCAGTACTTC
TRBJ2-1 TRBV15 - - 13 CATRADSYNEQFF TGTGCCACCAGGGCAGACTCCTACAATGAGCAGTTCTTC
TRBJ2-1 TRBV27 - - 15 CASSLQLARGNEQFF TGTGCCAGCAGTTTACAACTGGCCAGGGGCAATGAGCAGTTCTTC
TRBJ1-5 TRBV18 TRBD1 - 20 CASSPEMGQGGRSSNQPQHF TGTGCCAGCTCACCGGAAATGGGACAGGGGGGGCGGAGTAGCAATCAGCCCCAGCATTTT
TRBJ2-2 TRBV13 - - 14 CASSSGKWGGELFF TGTGCCAGCAGTTCGGGGAAATGGGGCGGGGAGCTGTTTTTT
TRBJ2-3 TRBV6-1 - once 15 CASSDGGASTDTQYF TGTGCCAGCAGTGATGGCGGGGCTAGCACAGATACGCAGTATTTT
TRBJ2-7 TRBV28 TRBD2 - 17 CASSSPGASGRFGEQYF TGTGCCAGCAGTTCCCCCGGGGCTAGCGGGAGGTTCGGCGAGCAGTACTTC
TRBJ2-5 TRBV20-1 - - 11 CSASPQETQYF TGCAGTGCTAGCCCCCAAGAGACCCAGTACTTC
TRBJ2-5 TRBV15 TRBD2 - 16 CATSRAVVGEGETQYF TGTGCCACCAGCAGAGCGGTGGTAGGGGAGGGGGAGACCCAGTACTTC
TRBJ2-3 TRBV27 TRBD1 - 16 CASSLYRGASTDTQYF TGTGCCAGCAGTTTATACAGGGGCGCGAGCACAGATACGCAGTATTTT
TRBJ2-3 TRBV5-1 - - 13 CASSSDYTDTQYF TGCGCCAGCAGCTCGGACTACACAGATACGCAGTATTTT
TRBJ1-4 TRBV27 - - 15 CASSLSVGGGEKLFF TGTGCCAGCAGTTTATCGGTAGGTGGAGGGGAAAAACTGTTTTTT
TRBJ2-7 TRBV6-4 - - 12 CASSVQGDEQYF TGTGCCAGCAGTGTACAGGGAGACGAGCAGTACTTC